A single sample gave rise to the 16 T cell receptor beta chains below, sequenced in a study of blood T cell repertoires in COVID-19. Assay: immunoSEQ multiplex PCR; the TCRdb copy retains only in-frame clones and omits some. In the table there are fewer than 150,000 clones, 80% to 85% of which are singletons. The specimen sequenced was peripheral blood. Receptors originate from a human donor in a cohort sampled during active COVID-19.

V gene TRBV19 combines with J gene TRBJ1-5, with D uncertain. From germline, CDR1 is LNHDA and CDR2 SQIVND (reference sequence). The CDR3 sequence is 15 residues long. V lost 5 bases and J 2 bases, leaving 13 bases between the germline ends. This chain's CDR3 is CASSQAATGNQPQHF. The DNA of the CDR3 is TGTGCCAGTAGTCAGGCAGCTACCGGCAATCAGCCCCAGCATTTT.

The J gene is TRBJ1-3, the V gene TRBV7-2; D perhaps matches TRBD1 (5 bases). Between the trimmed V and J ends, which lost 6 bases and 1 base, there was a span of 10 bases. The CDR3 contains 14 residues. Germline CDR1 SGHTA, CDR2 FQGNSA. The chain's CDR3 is CASSSGYSGNTIYF. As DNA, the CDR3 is TGTGCCAGCAGTTCAGGGTATTCTGGAAACACCATATATTTT.

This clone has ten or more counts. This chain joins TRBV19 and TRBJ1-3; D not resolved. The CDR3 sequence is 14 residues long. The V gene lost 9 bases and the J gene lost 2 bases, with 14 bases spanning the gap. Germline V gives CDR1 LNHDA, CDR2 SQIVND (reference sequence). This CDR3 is CASSQRPTGNTIYF. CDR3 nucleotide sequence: TGTGCCAGCTCCCAGCGCCCTACTGGAAACACCATATATTTT.

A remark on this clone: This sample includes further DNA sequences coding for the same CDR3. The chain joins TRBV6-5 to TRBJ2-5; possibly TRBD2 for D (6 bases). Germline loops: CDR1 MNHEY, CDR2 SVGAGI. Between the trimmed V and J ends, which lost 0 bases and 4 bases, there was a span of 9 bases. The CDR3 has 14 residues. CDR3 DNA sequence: TGTGCCAGCAGTTACTCCGGGGGAGGAGAGACCCAGTACTTC. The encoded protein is CASSYSGGGETQYF.

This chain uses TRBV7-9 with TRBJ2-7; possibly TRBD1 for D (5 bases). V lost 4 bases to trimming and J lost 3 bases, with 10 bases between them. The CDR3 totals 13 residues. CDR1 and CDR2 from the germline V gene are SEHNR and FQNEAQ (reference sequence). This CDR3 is CASSSDTLYEQYF. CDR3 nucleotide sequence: TGTGCCAGCAGCTCGGACACCCTCTACGAGCAGTACTTC.

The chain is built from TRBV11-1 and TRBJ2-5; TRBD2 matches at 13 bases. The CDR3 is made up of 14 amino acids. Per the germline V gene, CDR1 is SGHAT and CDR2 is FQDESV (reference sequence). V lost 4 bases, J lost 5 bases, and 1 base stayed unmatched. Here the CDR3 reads CASSSGLAGETQYF. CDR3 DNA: TGTGCCAGCAGCTCGGGACTAGCGGGGGAGACCCAGTACTTC.

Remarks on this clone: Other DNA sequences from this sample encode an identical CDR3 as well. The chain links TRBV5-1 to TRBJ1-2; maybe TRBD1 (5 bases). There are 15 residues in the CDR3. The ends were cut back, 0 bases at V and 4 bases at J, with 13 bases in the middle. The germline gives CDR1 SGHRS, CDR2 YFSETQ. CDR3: CASSLEGQGGYGYTF. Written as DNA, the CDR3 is TGCGCCAGCAGCTTGGAGGGGCAGGGAGGCTATGGCTACACCTTC.

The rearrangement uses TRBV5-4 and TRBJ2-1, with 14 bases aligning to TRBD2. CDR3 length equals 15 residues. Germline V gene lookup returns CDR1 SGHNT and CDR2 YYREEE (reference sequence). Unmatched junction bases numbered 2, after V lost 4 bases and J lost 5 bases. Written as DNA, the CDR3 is TGTGCCAGCAGCAAGGGACTAGCGGGGGACAATGAGCAGTTCTTC. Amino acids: CASSKGLAGDNEQFF.

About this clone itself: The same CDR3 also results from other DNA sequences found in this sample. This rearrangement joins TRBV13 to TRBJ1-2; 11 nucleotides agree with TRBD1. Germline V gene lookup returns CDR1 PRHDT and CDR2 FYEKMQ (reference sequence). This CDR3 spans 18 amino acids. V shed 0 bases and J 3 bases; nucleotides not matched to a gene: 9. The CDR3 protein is CASSLGPGTGGGHYGYTF. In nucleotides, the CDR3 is TGTGCCAGCAGCTTAGGCCCCGGGACAGGGGGGGGCCACTATGGCTACACCTTC.

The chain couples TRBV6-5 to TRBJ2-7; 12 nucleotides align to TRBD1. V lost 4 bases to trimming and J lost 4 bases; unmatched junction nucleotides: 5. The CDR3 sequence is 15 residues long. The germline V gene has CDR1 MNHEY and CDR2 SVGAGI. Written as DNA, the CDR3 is TGTGCCAGCAGTTCGGGACAGGGGGCAGGATACGAGCAGTACTTC. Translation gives CASSSGQGAGYEQYF.

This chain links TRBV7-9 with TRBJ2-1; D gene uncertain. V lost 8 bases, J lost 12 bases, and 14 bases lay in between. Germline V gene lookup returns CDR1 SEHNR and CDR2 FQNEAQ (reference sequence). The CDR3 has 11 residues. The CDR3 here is CASRGRVGQFF. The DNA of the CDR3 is TGTGCCAGCCGTGGCCGGGTGGGGCAGTTCTTC.

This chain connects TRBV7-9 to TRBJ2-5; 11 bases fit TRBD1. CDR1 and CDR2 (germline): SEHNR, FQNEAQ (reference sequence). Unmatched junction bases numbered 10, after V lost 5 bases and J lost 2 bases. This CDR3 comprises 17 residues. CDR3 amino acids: CASSPLAGTGGQETQYF. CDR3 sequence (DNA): TGTGCCAGCAGCCCACTGGCCGGGACAGGGGGACAAGAGACCCAGTACTTC. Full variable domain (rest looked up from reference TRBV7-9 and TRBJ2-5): DTGVSQNPRHKITKRGQNVTFRCDPISEHNRLYWYRQTLGQGPEFLTYFQNEAQLEKSRLLSDRFSAERPKGSFSTLEIQRTEQGDSAMYLCASSPLAGTGGQETQYFGPGTRLLVL.

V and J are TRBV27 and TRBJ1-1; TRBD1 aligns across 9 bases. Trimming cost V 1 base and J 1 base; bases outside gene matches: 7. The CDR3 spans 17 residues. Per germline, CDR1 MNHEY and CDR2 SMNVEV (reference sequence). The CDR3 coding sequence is TGTGCCAGCAGTTTATACGGGACAGGGATCGGGAACACTGAAGCTTTCTTT. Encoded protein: CASSLYGTGIGNTEAFF.

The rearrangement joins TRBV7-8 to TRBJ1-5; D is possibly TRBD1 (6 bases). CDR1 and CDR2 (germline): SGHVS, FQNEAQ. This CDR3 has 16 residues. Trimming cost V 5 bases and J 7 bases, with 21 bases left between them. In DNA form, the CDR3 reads TGTGCCAGCAGCGGGGATGACAGGTTGTTTGGACAGCCCCAGCATTTT. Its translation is CASSGDDRLFGQPQHF.

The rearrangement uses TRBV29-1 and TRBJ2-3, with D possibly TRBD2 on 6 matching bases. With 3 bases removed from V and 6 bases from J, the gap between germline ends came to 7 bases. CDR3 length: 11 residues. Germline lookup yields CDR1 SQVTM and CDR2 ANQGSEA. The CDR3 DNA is TGCAGCGTTGAGGGGAGGGATACGCAGTATTTT. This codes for CSVEGRDTQYF.

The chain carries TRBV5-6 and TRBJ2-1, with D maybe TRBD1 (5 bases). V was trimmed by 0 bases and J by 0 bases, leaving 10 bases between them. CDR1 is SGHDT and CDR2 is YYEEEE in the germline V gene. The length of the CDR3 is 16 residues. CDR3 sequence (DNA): TGTGCCAGCAGCTTGGGAACAGGTAGCTCCTACAATGAGCAGTTCTTC. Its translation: CASSLGTGSSYNEQFF.